This TCR beta chain was identified in a study of control samples from healthy donors and cancer patients. Assay used: immunoSEQ multiplex PCR; TCRdb lists only in-frame clones, some missing. The sample includes approximately 120,000 clones, roughly 92% of them seen just once. Trimming removed 0 bases from V and 4 bases from J, with 9 bases in between. The CDR3 has 14 amino acids. Looked up from germline, CDR1 is SGHKS and CDR2 is YYEKEE (reference sequence). This chain connects TRBV5-5 to TRBJ2-3; D is possibly TRBD1 (5 bases). This TCR came from a man older than 75 with head and neck cancer. Sequenced: PBMCs. CDR3 residues: CASSLEGRPDTQYF. CDR3 coding DNA: TGTGCCAGCAGCTTGGAGGGGCGCCCAGATACGCAGTATTTT.